This T cell receptor (beta chain) was recorded in a study of CD8 T cells in ankylosing spondylitis. TCRdb independently ran MiXCR on the 5' RACE reads; one entry per CDR3 protein. Among 26,000 or so distinct CDR3 sequences, 7.9% were seen once, and the ten largest hold roughly 30%. There are 15 residues in the CDR3. With V trimmed by 4 bases and J by 2 bases, 6 bases remained unmatched. Germline assignment: CDR1 LNHDA and CDR2 SQIVND (reference sequence). V is TRBV19 and J is TRBJ2-3; the match to TRBD1 covers 7 bases. The sample was blood. This receptor was obtained from a male donor with ankylosing spondylitis or in good health (not recorded which). CDR3 nucleotide sequence: TGTGCCAGTAGTACAACAGGGGAAAACACAGATACGCAGTATTTT. As protein: CASSTTGENTDTQYF.